This T cell receptor beta chain came from a study of human T cells and chemical hapten exposure. Per the germline V gene, CDR1 is KGHDR and CDR2 is SFDVKD. CDR3 size: 16 residues. Trimming took 9 bases from V and 2 from J, leaving 19 bases between them. Noted treatment: therapeutic diphenylcyclopropenone sensitization with weekly scalp DPC. Blood, whole and unfractionated, served as the source for total RNA extraction. Individual cDNA molecules (in the library) carried attached unique molecular identifiers. TCRdb independently ran MiXCR on the reads; one entry per CDR3 protein. The sample contains several hundred distinct CDR3 sequences, 57% of which appear only once.

The receptor comes from an adult with alopecia areata. Some clones in this sample may be carry-over from other donors' samples. This table probably holds off-target reads from a library built for another chain. The chain carries TRBV24-1 and TRBJ1-5; tentatively, D is TRBD1 (5 bases). The source material was whole blood, sampled before DPC sensitization or 2, 6, or about 24 weeks after (not recorded which). Written as DNA, the CDR3 is TGTGCCACCGGCCCCGGCAGGGAGGTAGGCAATCAGCCCCAGCATTTT. Protein: CATGPGREVGNQPQHF.